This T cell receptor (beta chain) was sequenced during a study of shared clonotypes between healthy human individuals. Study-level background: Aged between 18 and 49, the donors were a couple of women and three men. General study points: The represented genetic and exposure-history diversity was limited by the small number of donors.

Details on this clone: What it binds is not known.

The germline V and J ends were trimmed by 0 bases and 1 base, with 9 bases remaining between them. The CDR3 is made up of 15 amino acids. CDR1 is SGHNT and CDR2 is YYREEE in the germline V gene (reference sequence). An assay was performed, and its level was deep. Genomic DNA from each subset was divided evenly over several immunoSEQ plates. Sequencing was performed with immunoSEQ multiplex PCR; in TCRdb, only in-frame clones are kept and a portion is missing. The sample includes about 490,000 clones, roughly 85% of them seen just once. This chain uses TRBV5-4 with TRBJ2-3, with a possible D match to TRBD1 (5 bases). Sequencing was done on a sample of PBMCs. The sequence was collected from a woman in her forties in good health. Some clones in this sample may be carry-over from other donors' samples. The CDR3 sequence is CASSLGGDGTDTQYF. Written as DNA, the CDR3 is TGTGCCAGCAGCTTGGGGGGCGACGGCACAGATACGCAGTATTTT.